This T cell receptor (beta chain) was sequenced for a study of T cell repertoires in cytomegalovirus infection. Study in general: CMV epitopes in the study were HLA-C-restricted (recently identified) and HLA-B-restricted (well studied). A matching HLA type, together with CMV infection, was signaled by public TCR beta signatures.

As concerns this clonotype: Its antigen is not known.

TCRdb re-derived calls from the reads in MiXCR, one entry per CDR3 protein. The sample yields fewer than 1,000,000 distinct CDR3 sequences, approximately 32% seen once. The CDR3 extends over 15 amino acids. Trimming took 1 base from V and 0 from J; bases not matched to a gene: 0. The germline V gene has CDR1 MNHNS and CDR2 SASEGT. Broader study findings: Ex vivo responses were dominated by HLA-C-restricted CMV-specific TCR beta clonotypes. Accumulated public TCR beta family frequency recognized individuals carrying CMV together with the relevant HLA.

The chain is built from TRBV6-1 and TRBJ2-1, with 7 bases matching TRBD1. This specimen consisted of cultured CD8+ T cells from PBMCs, obtained from culture after CMV antigen stimulation. This sequence was found in a human donor in good health (CMV status not recorded). Some clones in this sample may be carry-over from other donors' samples. The CDR3 DNA is TGTGCCAGCAGTGAAGGGGACAGCTCCTACAATGAGCAGTTCTTC. Translating gives CASSEGDSSYNEQFF.